This TCR beta chain was recorded in a study of beta chain features in type 1 diabetes. Findings and limits, study-wide: Type 1 diabetes patients showed a moderate but significant shortening of TCRB CDR3s in all four CD4+ subsets. Type 1 diabetes patients showed fewer insertions and more deletions at VDJ junctions.

CD45RO/CCR7/CD25/CD127/CD95/CD27 staining was used to isolate CD4+ naive, central memory, regulatory and stem cell-like memory cells by sorting. All of the sorted populations showed purity greater than 98%. The study reverse transcribed the entire isolated RNA, so it sequenced expressed TCRB transcripts. Repertoires were generated with immunoSEQ multiplex PCR, while TCRdb's copy carries only in-frame clones and drops some. Of roughly 400,000 clones in the sample, over 13% are singletons; the top ten hold 0.019%. With 3 bases removed from V and 0 bases from J, the gap between germline ends came to 5 bases. Germline V gene data show CDR1 as MNHEY and CDR2 as SMNVEV (reference sequence). The CDR3 is 13 residues long. As regards this clone: Its specificity is not known.

This clonotype originated in a woman under 30 in good health. This chain uses TRBV27 with TRBJ1-1; D is unresolved. Specimen: naive CD4+ T cells from blood. CDR3 DNA sequence: TGTGCCAGCAGTTTTCGTGTGAACACTGAAGCTTTCTTT. It specifies CASSFRVNTEAFF.